The 13 T cell receptor beta chains given below trace back to one sample, sequenced in a study of blood T cell repertoires in COVID-19. The assay was immunoSEQ multiplex PCR, and TCRdb's table has in-frame clones only and misses some. This table holds about 74,000 clones, around 88% found once. Sequenced sample: peripheral blood. Receptors originate from a woman of 80 years or more with acute or convalescent COVID-19.

In DNA, the CDR3 is TGCGCCAGCAGCTCGTCTCTAGAGACCCAGTACTTC. It codes for CASSSSLETQYF. The gene calls are TRBV5-1 and TRBJ2-5; the D is unclear. Per germline, CDR1 SGHRS and CDR2 YFSETQ. There are 12 residues in the CDR3. V lost 3 bases to trimming and J lost 4 bases, with 7 bases between them.

As DNA, the CDR3 is TGTGCCAGCAGCTTACTCAGACAGGTACTTCAAGAGACCCAGTACTTC. Its protein is CASSLLRQVLQETQYF. This chain uses TRBV7-9 with TRBJ2-5; D is perhaps TRBD1 (6 bases). The CDR3 totals 16 residues. Per the germline V gene, CDR1 is SEHNR and CDR2 is FQNEAQ (reference sequence). V lost 2 bases and J 2 bases, leaving 15 bases between the germline ends.

The J gene is TRBJ1-5, the V gene TRBV29-1; D possibly corresponds to TRBD1 (6 bases). Germline CDR1 and CDR2: SQVTM and ANQGSEA. V dropped 4 bases and J dropped 2 bases, with 12 bases sitting between them. This CDR3 comprises 14 residues. The chain's CDR3 is CSVVPAGGNQPQHF. CDR3 sequence (DNA): TGCAGCGTTGTCCCGGCAGGGGGCAATCAGCCCCAGCATTTT.

The rearrangement uses TRBV19 and TRBJ2-7; tentatively, D is TRBD1 (6 bases). The V gene lost 5 bases and the J gene lost 4 bases, with 9 bases spanning the gap. The germline V gene encodes CDR1 LNHDA and CDR2 SQIVND (reference sequence). The CDR3 has 12 amino acids. CDR3 in DNA: TGTGCCAGTAGTCTGCAGGGGTACGAGCAGTACTTC. It codes for CASSLQGYEQYF.

This clone showed up just once. CDR3 sequence: CASGRQGMGTDTQYF. The CDR3 DNA is TGTGCCAGCGGGAGACAGGGAATGGGCACAGATACGCAGTATTTT. V is TRBV2 and J is TRBJ2-3; 7 nucleotides match TRBD1. Germline-derived CDR1 and CDR2 are SNHLY and FYNNEI. The CDR3 consists of 15 residues. J lost 1 base, V lost 8 bases, and 9 bases had no gene match.

This clone appeared once. CDR3 coding DNA: TGTGCCTGGGCCGGGACACACCCCTACGAGCAGTACTTC. The encoded protein is CAWAGTHPYEQYF. The chain joins TRBV30 to TRBJ2-7; D is possibly TRBD1 (6 bases). Per the germline V gene, CDR1 is GTSNPN and CDR2 is SVGIG (reference sequence). The CDR3 has 13 amino acids. V lost 5 bases to trimming and J lost 2 bases, with 13 bases between them. Complete variable domain (other parts from reference TRBV30 and TRBJ2-7): SQTIHQWPATLVQPVGSPLSLECTVEGTSNPNLYWYRQAAGRGLQLLFYSVGIGQISSEVPQNLSASRPQDRQFILSSKKLLLSDSGFYLCAWAGTHPYEQYFGPGTRLTVT.

This CDR3 reads CASSPIPPGTSGVADTQYF. As DNA, the CDR3 is TGTGCCAGCAGTCCTATCCCCCCCGGGACTAGCGGGGTGGCAGATACGCAGTATTTT. The chain carries TRBV14 and TRBJ2-3, with TRBD2 matching over 13 bases. CDR3 size: 19 residues. Germline V CDR1 and CDR2: SGHDN, FVKESK. V trimming: 6 bases; J trimming: 4 bases; junction bases outside the gene matches: 16.

This sequence joins TRBV7-9 and TRBJ2-7; possible D gene TRBD2, 6 bases. CDR1 is SEHNR, CDR2 FQNEAQ, per germline (reference sequence). The CDR3 length is 14 residues. With 5 bases removed from V and 6 bases from J, the gap between germline ends came to 17 bases. The CDR3 spells CASSLLRDVPEQYF. The CDR3, as DNA: TGTGCCAGCAGCCTTCTGCGGGACGTCCCCGAGCAGTACTTC. Based on the CDR3 plus reference TRBV7-9 and TRBJ2-7, the full variable domain is DTGVSQNPRHKITKRGQNVTFRCDPISEHNRLYWYRQTLGQGPEFLTYFQNEAQLEKSRLLSDRFSAERPKGSFSTLEIQRTEQGDSAMYLCASSLLRDVPEQYFGPGTRLTVT.

The CDR3 spells CASKGKAGLTGELFF. The CDR3 coding sequence is TGTGCCTCAAAGGGGAAAGCGGGCCTTACCGGGGAGCTGTTTTTT. The rearrangement links TRBV30 to TRBJ2-2; a weak D match, TRBD2 (6 bases). Deletions cut 7 bases from V and 5 bases from J, with 20 bases between. Germline V gene data show CDR1 as GTSNPN and CDR2 as SVGIG (reference sequence). There are 15 residues in the CDR3.

This clone was detected only a few times. The chain combines TRBV6-4 with TRBJ1-1; tentatively, D is TRBD1 (6 bases). CDR3 size: 15 residues. V lost 4 bases, J lost 0 bases, and 12 bases lay in between. The germline gives CDR1 MRHNA, CDR2 SNTAGT. CDR3 sequence (DNA): TGTGCCAGCAGTGTCCCCGGGACACTGAACACTGAAGCTTTCTTT. This gives the protein CASSVPGTLNTEAFF.

This clone was counted a single time. The chain combines TRBV19 with TRBJ1-5; D may be TRBD1 (6 bases). V was pared by 5 bases and J by 2 bases, with 16 bases between. The germline V gene encodes CDR1 LNHDA and CDR2 SQIVND (reference sequence). The CDR3 has 16 residues. This CDR3 reads CASSPPGGLGNQPQHF. The CDR3 DNA is TGTGCCAGTAGTCCCCCGGGGGGCCTAGGCAATCAGCCCCAGCATTTT.

The rearrangement links TRBV24-1 to TRBJ2-2, with 7 positions matching TRBD2. V was pared by 6 bases and J by 4 bases, with 10 bases of the junction left unmatched. Germline V CDR1 and CDR2: KGHDR, SFDVKD. The CDR3 runs to 16 residues. DNA of the CDR3: TGTGCCACCAGTTCTGGCGGGAGCGGCGCCACCGGGGAGCTGTTTTTT. Its translation: CATSSGGSGATGELFF.

The chain links TRBV5-5 to TRBJ2-3, with 8 bases lining up with TRBD2. CDR3 length: 14 amino acids. Per germline, CDR1 SGHKS and CDR2 YYEKEE (reference sequence). After removal of 5 bases from V and 2 bases from J, the junction contained 4 bases not matched to a gene. The CDR3, as DNA: TGTGCCAGCAGTACCGGGGGGGACACAGATACGCAGTATTTT. Translating it yields CASSTGGDTDTQYF.